This note documents a single T cell receptor beta chain sequence. Sequencing was performed with immunoSEQ multiplex PCR; in TCRdb, only in-frame clones are kept and a portion is missing. The data contain 63,000 or so clones, more than 75% of them singletons. This record belongs to a study of blood T cell repertoires in COVID-19. For the study at large: Material from acute and convalescent COVID-19 was sourced from the United States, Italy and Spain.

This CDR3 is built from 16 residues. Looked up from germline, CDR1 is KGHSH and CDR2 is LQKENI. V was cut by 1 base and J by 6 bases, with 16 bases left in between. The sequenced sample consisted of peripheral blood. V is TRBV18 and J is TRBJ2-1; perhaps TRBD2 as D (6 bases). This sequence originates from a human donor in a cohort sampled during active COVID-19. The CDR3 DNA reads as TGTGCCAGCTCACCACGCGCCGGGAGTAACCCCAATGAGCAGTTCTTC. Its protein is CASSPRAGSNPNEQFF.